This entry lists 21 T cell receptor beta chains sequenced from one sample in a study of CD8+ T cells in alopecia areata. The sample's treatment: oral pan-JAK inhibitor, 5-10 mg twice daily. Extracted RNA was reverse transcribed, and the resulting cDNA served as sequencing template. Sequencing was performed with immunoSEQ multiplex PCR; in TCRdb, only in-frame clones are kept and a portion is missing. The sample consists of about 140,000 clones, about 88% of them appearing once. Specimen: CD8+ T cells sorted from blood, collected at week 4, from a patient treated with tofacitinib. The receptors stem from a human donor with alopecia areata.

In its sample, this clone was seen once. The chain recombines TRBV5-1 with TRBJ1-5, with a possible D match to TRBD1 (6 bases). V gave up 0 bases and J gave up 2 bases, with 9 bases separating them. The CDR3 is 15 amino acids. CDR1 SGHRS and CDR2 YFSETQ come from the germline V gene. Here the CDR3 DNA reads TGCGCCAGCAGCTTGGCGTCAGGGGGCAATCAGCCCCAGCATTTT. The encoded protein is CASSLASGGNQPQHF.

This sequence joins TRBV21-1 and TRBJ1-2. TRBV21-1 is classified as a pseudogene. This CDR3 is built from 12 residues. In DNA form, the CDR3 reads TGTGCCAGCAGCAAAGATCCGATCTCCGACACCTTC. It yields the protein CASSKDPISDTF.

V usage is TRBV15 and J usage is TRBJ2-1, with D possibly matching TRBD1 (5 bases). The CDR3 contains 15 residues. The germline CDR1 and CDR2 sequences are LNHNV and YYDKDF (reference sequence). Trimming removed 1 base at V and 0 bases at J, with 7 bases between. DNA of the CDR3: TGTGCCACCAGCAGAGTAGGGGACTCCTACAATGAGCAGTTCTTC. Encoded protein: CATSRVGDSYNEQFF.

The gene calls are TRBV27 and TRBJ2-5; maybe TRBD1 (6 bases). V was pared by 4 bases and J by 0 bases, with 12 bases between. Looked up from germline, CDR1 is MNHEY and CDR2 is SMNVEV (reference sequence). CDR3 length: 15 residues. The CDR3 DNA is TGTGCCAGCAGTTCGGGACACGAGTACCAAGAGACCCAGTACTTC. This translates into CASSSGHEYQETQYF.

The chain carries TRBV4-1 and TRBJ2-1; no definite D call. V dropped 0 bases and J dropped 6 bases, with 9 bases sitting between them. The CDR3 totals 14 residues. Germline CDR1 is MGHRA and CDR2 is YSYEKL. The CDR3 region is CASSQDGHFNEQFF. CDR3 bases: TGCGCCAGCAGCCAAGATGGGCACTTCAATGAGCAGTTCTTC.

The V gene is TRBV7-9, the J gene TRBJ1-1; no definite D call. The CDR3 spans 14 residues. The V and J ends lost 1 base and 5 bases respectively, with 11 bases between them. Germline V lookup: CDR1 SEHNR, CDR2 FQNEAQ (reference sequence). This CDR3 is CASSLGAGNTEAFF. CDR3 nucleotide sequence: TGTGCCAGCAGCTTAGGTGCGGGGAATACTGAAGCTTTCTTT. Full variable domain (missing parts from reference TRBV7-9 and TRBJ1-1): DTGVSQNPRHKITKRGQNVTFRCDPISEHNRLYWYRQTLGQGPEFLTYFQNEAQLEKSRLLSDRFSAERPKGSFSTLEIQRTEQGDSAMYLCASSLGAGNTEAFFGQGTRLTVV.

The V and J genes are TRBV6-5 and TRBJ2-2; D gene unclear. The length of the CDR3 is 13 residues. Germline V CDR1 and CDR2: MNHEY, SVGAGI. The V end was cut by 2 bases, the J end by 6 bases, with 7 bases between. CDR3 nucleotide sequence: TGTGCCAGCAGTTACACGGGTTCCGGGGAGCTGTTTTTT. It codes for CASSYTGSGELFF.

This chain uses TRBV30 with TRBJ2-3; 12 bases align to TRBD2. V shed 0 bases and J 3 bases; nucleotides not matched to a gene: 4. Germline CDR1 GTSNPN, CDR2 SVGIG (reference sequence). The CDR3 loop spans 16 amino acids. The CDR3 nucleotides are TGTGCCTGGAGTGTCAATGGACTAGCGGGAACAGATACGCAGTATTTT. Translation gives CAWSVNGLAGTDTQYF. The variable domain in full, completed from reference TRBV30 and TRBJ2-3, reads SQTIHQWPATLVQPVGSPLSLECTVEGTSNPNLYWYRQAAGRGLQLLFYSVGIGQISSEVPQNLSASRPQDRQFILSSKKLLLSDSGFYLCAWSVNGLAGTDTQYFGPGTRLTVL.

The chain recombines TRBV30 with TRBJ2-1; D might be TRBD2 (6 bases). CDR1 GTSNPN and CDR2 SVGIG come from the germline V gene (reference sequence). There are 13 residues in the CDR3. The ends were cut back, 4 bases at V and 10 bases at J, with 17 bases in the middle. The DNA for the CDR3 is TGTGCCTGGACGGTAGGAGGGCCAAAAGAGCAGTTCTTC. Translating it yields CAWTVGGPKEQFF.

The gene calls are TRBV23-1 and TRBJ2-3; D possibly matches TRBD1 or TRBD2 (5 bases each). TRBV23-1 is an ORF, with its function uncertain. With 4 bases removed from V and 2 bases from J, the gap between germline ends came to 16 bases. The CDR3 totals 16 residues. The CDR3 sequence: CASSPWDGYPTDTQYF. In DNA, the CDR3 is TGCGCCAGCAGTCCCTGGGACGGCTATCCCACAGATACGCAGTATTTT.

V gene TRBV19 combines with J gene TRBJ2-5; no clear D gene. Germline CDR1 is LNHDA and CDR2 is SQIVND (reference sequence). CDR3 length: 13 amino acids. V lost 10 bases, J lost 2 bases, and 14 bases lay in between. CDR3 DNA sequence: TGTGCCACTTCCTGGGCAGTTCAAGAGACCCAGTACTTC. Translation gives CATSWAVQETQYF.

The V call is TRBV13, the J call TRBJ2-3, with 14 bases identical to TRBD2. The CDR3 runs to 16 residues. The germline V gene encodes CDR1 PRHDT and CDR2 FYEKMQ (reference sequence). The trim removed 3 bases at V and 6 bases at J, leaving 5 bases unmatched. In DNA, the CDR3 is TGTGCCAGCAGCTTCGGGACTAGCGGGGGAGGGGATACGCAGTATTTT. It is translated as CASSFGTSGGGDTQYF.

The chain has TRBV9 and TRBJ2-3; no clear D gene. Trimming removed 3 bases from V and 6 bases from J, with 11 bases in between. The CDR3 runs 13 residues. Germline CDR1 reads SGDLS; CDR2 reads YYNGEE. CDR3 DNA sequence: TGTGCCAGCAGCGGAGATAGCCGGGATACGCAGTATTTT. This translates into CASSGDSRDTQYF.

The chain is built from TRBV5-6 and TRBJ2-3, with 7 positions matching TRBD1. The J segment lost 1 base and the V segment lost 0 bases, leaving 8 bases of the junction unmatched. This CDR3 has 17 amino acids. Germline-derived CDR1 and CDR2 are SGHDT and YYEEEE. CDR3 nucleotide sequence: TGTGCCAGCAGCTTGGCCAGCGCCGACAGGGGCACAGATACGCAGTATTTT. As protein: CASSLASADRGTDTQYF.

The chain uses TRBV9 and TRBJ1-2; 7 positions agree with TRBD1. The junction had 10 bases not matched to a gene; V was cut back by 3 bases and J by 8 bases. Germline V gene sequence: CDR1 SGDLS, CDR2 YYNGEE. There are 14 residues in the CDR3. The CDR3 DNA is TGTGCCAGCAGCGGAGGACAGGATGGAGGCGGCTACACCTTC. Protein: CASSGGQDGGGYTF.

The chain has TRBV7-9 and TRBJ2-5, with D hard to call. V lost 4 bases and J 12 bases, leaving 12 bases between the germline ends. Germline-derived CDR1 and CDR2 are SEHNR and FQNEAQ (reference sequence). This CDR3 comprises 11 residues. CDR3 nucleotide sequence: TGTGCCAGCAGCTCCAGTACCGATGAGTACTTC. As protein: CASSSSTDEYF.

V and J are TRBV29-1 and TRBJ2-1, with 9 bases aligning to TRBD2. The CDR3 sequence is 14 residues long. The V and J ends lost 2 bases and 8 bases, in that order; junction bases with no gene match: 7. The germline V gene encodes CDR1 SQVTM and CDR2 ANQGSEA. The CDR3 is CSVEIVRGGDEQFF. The DNA for the CDR3 is TGCAGCGTTGAAATTGTGCGGGGGGGCGATGAGCAGTTCTTC.

The chain uses TRBV19 and TRBJ2-2, with D possibly being TRBD1 (6 bases). The CDR3 consists of 16 residues. CDR1 is LNHDA, CDR2 SQIVND, per germline (reference sequence). With 4 bases removed from V and 1 base from J, the gap between germline ends came to 13 bases. CDR3 DNA: TGTGCCAGTAGTACTTGGGGACAACGGAACACCGGGGAGCTGTTTTTT. It yields the protein CASSTWGQRNTGELFF.

The V call is TRBV27, the J call TRBJ2-7; D not certain. V gave up 3 bases and J gave up 4 bases, with 10 bases separating them. The CDR3 consists of 13 residues. The germline CDR1 and CDR2 sequences are MNHEY and SMNVEV (reference sequence). CDR3 nucleotide sequence: TGTGCCAGCAGTTTTACCGGAGCATACGAGCAGTACTTC. The encoded protein is CASSFTGAYEQYF.

This sequence joins TRBV6-5 and TRBJ2-1, with D perhaps given as TRBD1 or TRBD2 (5 bases each). V gave up 4 bases and J gave up 6 bases, with 10 bases separating them. Germline lookup yields CDR1 MNHEY and CDR2 SVGAGI. The CDR3 length is 13 residues. CDR3 sequence reads: CASSFGAFNEQFF. The CDR3 region has the DNA TGTGCCAGCAGTTTCGGGGCGTTCAATGAGCAGTTCTTC.

The chain couples TRBV20-1 to TRBJ2-5; D is unresolved. Trimming removed 4 bases from V and 2 bases from J, with 5 bases in between. The germline V gene has CDR1 DFQATT and CDR2 SNEGSKA (reference sequence). The CDR3 loop spans 11 amino acids. CDR3 residues: CSATSQETQYF. CDR3 nucleotides: TGCAGTGCTACCAGTCAAGAGACCCAGTACTTC.